The present T cell receptor (beta chain) was sequenced within a study of post-analysis software for immune sequencing data. Details on this clonotype: What it binds is not known.

V was clipped by 6 bases and J by 8 bases; unmatched bases: 9. This CDR3 is built from 13 residues. Germline values: CDR1 DFQATT, CDR2 SNEGSKA (reference sequence). Study-wide results and caveats: Elevated frequency relative to controls characterized several TRBV segments in patients, TRBV5-6, TRBV5-1 and TRBV20-1 among them.

Unique-molecular-identifier-tagged TCR beta cDNA libraries were used. TCRdb passed the PCR reads through MiXCR, listing each CDR3 protein once. This sample has around 440,000 distinct CDR3 sequences, with roughly 46% found just once. V gene TRBV20-1 combines with J gene TRBJ1-5, with 8 bases fitting TRBD1. Sequences were obtained from blood. This TCR was sampled from a girl between 5 and 17 years old with multiple sclerosis. Here the CDR3 DNA reads TGCAGTGCCCGAACGGGACAGGCAGAGCCCCAGCATTTT. Translating gives CSARTGQAEPQHF.